The source of this TCR beta chain is a study of blood T cell repertoires in COVID-19. Whole-study context: Researchers got acute and convalescent COVID-19 samples from the United States, Italy and Spain.

This CDR3 spans 14 amino acids. V was trimmed by 8 bases and J by 0 bases, leaving 14 bases between them. Germline CDR1 reads GTSNPN; CDR2 reads SVGIG (reference sequence). TCRdb keeps only in-frame clones here, not all; method: immunoSEQ multiplex PCR. The sample comprises about 87,000 clones, around nine tenths of which are singletons, and under 6% rests with the top ten. Source material: peripheral blood. The source is a man aged 35 to 55 with acute or convalescent COVID-19. This chain links TRBV30 with TRBJ2-1; perhaps TRBD2 as D (6 bases). In DNA form, the CDR3 reads TGTGCCGGGGACCGGGGGACCTCCTACAATGAGCAGTTCTTC. It specifies CAGDRGTSYNEQFF.